The 14 T cell receptor gamma chains below were found in one sample sequenced in a study of Vδ1+ human thymocytes. Overall study results and limits: Highly polyclonal TRG and TRD repertoires with Gaussian CDR3 length distributions appeared in thymus.

Sequences come from RNA converted to cDNA by reverse transcription. Multiplex PCR used pooled V-gene forward primers and a constant-region reverse primer to amplify CDR3s. TCRdb ran CATT on the multiplex PCR reads. The sample has some 9,000 gamma-chain clones; around 54% are singletons. Their specific antigens are unknown. The sequenced sample consisted of Vdelta1+ gamma-delta thymocytes from the thymus. The subset was: FACS-sorted CD3+ TCRalphabeta- TCRVdelta1+ TCRVdelta2- thymocytes. All receptors come from a girl less than two years old who had congenital heart surgery.

This sequence joins TRGV8 and TRGJ1 or TRGJ2. TCRdb supplies no J gene; here it was assigned by aligning the nucleotide sequence to germline. The CDR3 totals 10 residues. The germline gives CDR1 VENAVY, CDR2 YDSYNSRV. V was pared by 10 bases and J by 9 bases, with 9 bases of the junction left unmatched. The DNA for the CDR3 is TGTGCCACTCTTGGAGGTAAGAAACTCTTT. Amino acid sequence: CATLGGKKLF.

The chain recombines TRGV3 with TRGJ1 or TRGJ2. Assignment of the J gene here rests on matching the DNA to germline, because TCRdb gives none. The CDR3 totals 15 residues. The germline CDR1 and CDR2 sequences are VTNTFY and YDVSTARD (reference sequence). V was pared by 0 bases and J by 1 base, with 6 bases of the junction left unmatched. Written as DNA, the CDR3 is TGTGCCACCTGGGACAGGCCAACCAATTATTATAAGAAACTCTTT. It is translated as CATWDRPTNYYKKLF.

V and J are TRGV8 and TRGJ1 or TRGJ2. The J gene, not given by TCRdb, was assigned here from a germline match of the nucleotide sequence. The J segment lost 9 bases and the V segment lost 0 bases, leaving 8 bases of the junction unmatched. CDR3 length: 13 residues. Germline CDR1 reads VENAVY; CDR2 reads YDSYNSRV. CDR3 in amino acids: CATWDRGLVKKLF. The CDR3 bases are TGTGCCACCTGGGATAGGGGCCTCGTTAAGAAACTCTTT.

This clone came up once. This rearrangement joins TRGV3 to TRGJ1 or TRGJ2. The J gene comes from matching the DNA to germline here; TCRdb lacks it. The CDR3 is 14 amino acids. CDR1 is VTNTFY and CDR2 is YDVSTARD in the germline V gene (reference sequence). V dropped 1 base and J dropped 2; count of bases not matched to a gene: 5. CDR3 DNA: TGTGCCACCTGGGACAGTAGTCATTATTATAAGAAACTCTTT. It yields the protein CATWDSSHYYKKLF.

The chain has TRGV3 and TRGJ1 or TRGJ2. TCRdb does not report a J gene; here it was assigned by matching the DNA to germline references. This CDR3 spans 13 amino acids. With V trimmed by 0 bases and J by 12 bases, 11 bases remained unmatched. CDR1 and CDR2 (germline): VTNTFY, YDVSTARD (reference sequence). CDR3 protein: CATWDRPYLRKLF. CDR3 nucleotides: TGTGCCACCTGGGACAGGCCCTACCTAAGGAAACTCTTT.

As to this clone: The sample holds other DNA sequences that translate to the same CDR3. The gene calls are TRGV2 and TRGJ1 or TRGJ2. The J gene, left out of TCRdb, was set here by checking the DNA against germline. The CDR3 totals 13 residues. Germline CDR1 EGSNGY, CDR2 YDSYNSKV. Unmatched junction bases numbered 6, after V lost 0 bases and J lost 7 bases. CDR3 amino acids: CATWDGRWYKKLF. DNA of the CDR3: TGTGCCACCTGGGACGGGCGATGGTATAAGAAACTCTTT.

This sequence joins TRGV9 and TRGJ1 or TRGJ2. No J gene was available from TCRdb, and it was assigned here by a germline match of the DNA. J was trimmed by 3 bases and V by 3 bases; bases with no gene match: 8. Germline V gene lookup returns CDR1 GITISATS and CDR2 ISYDGTV (reference sequence). This CDR3 has 14 amino acids. The CDR3 nucleotides read TGTGCCTTGTGGGAGCCGGAATTTTATTATAAGAAACTCTTT. Its protein product is CALWEPEFYYKKLF.

The gene calls are TRGV3 and TRGJ1 or TRGJ2. The J gene, absent from TCRdb, was called here by matching the DNA to germline. With 2 bases clipped from V and 11 bases from J, the junction kept 3 bases outside the gene matches. Germline V gene data show CDR1 as VTNTFY and CDR2 as YDVSTARD (reference sequence). The CDR3 is 10 amino acids. The CDR3: CATWDTEKLF. The CDR3 DNA is TGTGCCACCTGGGACACCGAGAAACTCTTT.

J is TRGJ1 or TRGJ2 and V is TRGV2. As TCRdb names no J gene, one was assigned here on the basis of a DNA match to germline. Germline CDR1 and CDR2: EGSNGY and YDSYNSKV. J lost 6 bases, V lost 0 bases, and 8 bases had no gene match. CDR3 length equals 14 residues. The CDR3 here is CATWDGPRGYKKLF. CDR3 bases: TGTGCCACCTGGGACGGGCCTCGAGGTTATAAGAAACTCTTT.

V is TRGV3 and J is TRGJ1 or TRGJ2. The J gene was not available in TCRdb and was assigned here by matching the DNA to germline segments. J gave up 2 bases and V 1 base, and 20 bases lay outside the gene matches. Germline assignment: CDR1 VTNTFY and CDR2 YDVSTARD (reference sequence). The CDR3 spans 19 residues. CDR3 loop: CATWDSPMAPKPDYYKKLF. The DNA for the CDR3 is TGTGCCACCTGGGACAGTCCAATGGCTCCTAAACCCGATTATTATAAGAAACTCTTT.

V usage is TRGV9 and J usage is TRGJP. The J gene was not available in TCRdb and was assigned here by matching the DNA to germline segments. Germline lookup yields CDR1 GITISATS and CDR2 ISYDGTV (reference sequence). The CDR3 contains 17 residues. J lost 4 bases, V lost 2 bases, and 5 bases had no gene match. The CDR3, as DNA: TGTGCCTTGTGGGAGGAAAATCAAGAGTTGGGCAAAAAAATCAAGGTATTT. Translated: CALWEENQELGKKIKVF.

With regard to this clone: At one end the junction does not follow the germline gene, possibly because of a read error. The rearrangement joins TRGV4 to TRGJ1 or TRGJ2. Matching the DNA to germline supplied the J gene, which TCRdb does not give. Germline CDR1 EGSTGY, CDR2 YDSYTSSV. This CDR3 region has 13 residues. The CDR3 DNA reads TGTACCACCTGGGATGAGAAATATTATAAGAAACTCTTT. As protein: CTTWDEKYYKKLF.

By its share, this clone is medium-sized (0.01 to 0.1%). Other DNA variants within this sample encode the same CDR3. The chain combines TRGV3 with TRGJ1 or TRGJ2. V trimming: 0 bases; J trimming: 4 bases; junction bases outside the gene matches: 3. This CDR3 has 13 residues. Germline V gene data show CDR1 as VTNTFY and CDR2 as YDVSTARD (reference sequence). The CDR3 sequence: CATWDRRYYKKLF. The CDR3 DNA follows: TGTGCCACCTGGGACAGGCGGTATTATAAGAAACTCTTT.

Regarding this clone: The sample contains more than one DNA sequence encoding this CDR3. J is TRGJP2 and V is TRGV2. As TCRdb names no J gene, one was assigned here on the basis of a DNA match to germline. From germline, CDR1 is EGSNGY and CDR2 YDSYNSKV. There are 15 residues in the CDR3. V shed 0 bases and J 4 bases; nucleotides not matched to a gene: 5. The CDR3 DNA follows: TGTGCCACCTGGGACGGGCCAGATAGTGATTGGATCAAGACGTTT. This translates into CATWDGPDSDWIKTF.